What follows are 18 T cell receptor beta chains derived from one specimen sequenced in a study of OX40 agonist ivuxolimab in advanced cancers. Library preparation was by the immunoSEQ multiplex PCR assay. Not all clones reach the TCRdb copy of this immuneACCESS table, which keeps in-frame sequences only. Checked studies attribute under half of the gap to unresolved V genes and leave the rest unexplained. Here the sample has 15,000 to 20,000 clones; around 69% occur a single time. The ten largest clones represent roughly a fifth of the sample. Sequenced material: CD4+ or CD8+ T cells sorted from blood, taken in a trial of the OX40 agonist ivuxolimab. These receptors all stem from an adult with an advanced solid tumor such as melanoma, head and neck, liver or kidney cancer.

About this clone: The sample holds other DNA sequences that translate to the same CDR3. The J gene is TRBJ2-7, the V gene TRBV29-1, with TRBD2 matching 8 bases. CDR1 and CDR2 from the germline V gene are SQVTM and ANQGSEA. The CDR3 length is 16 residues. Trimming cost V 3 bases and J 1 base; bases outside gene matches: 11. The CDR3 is CSVEDPSAGVSYEQYF. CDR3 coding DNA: TGCAGCGTTGAGGATCCCTCAGCGGGAGTATCCTACGAGCAGTACTTC.

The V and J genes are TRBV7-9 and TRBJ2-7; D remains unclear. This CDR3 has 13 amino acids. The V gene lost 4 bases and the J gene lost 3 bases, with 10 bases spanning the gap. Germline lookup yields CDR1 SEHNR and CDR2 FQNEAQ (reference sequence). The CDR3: CASSYGPGYEQYF. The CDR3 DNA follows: TGTGCCAGCAGCTACGGACCTGGCTACGAGCAGTACTTC.

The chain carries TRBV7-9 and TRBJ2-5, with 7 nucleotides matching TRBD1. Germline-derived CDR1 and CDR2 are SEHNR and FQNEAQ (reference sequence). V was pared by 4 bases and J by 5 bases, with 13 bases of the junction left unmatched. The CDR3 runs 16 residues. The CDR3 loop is CASSSLGTGVGETQYF. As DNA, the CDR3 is TGTGCCAGCAGCTCTCTAGGCACAGGGGTAGGGGAGACCCAGTACTTC.

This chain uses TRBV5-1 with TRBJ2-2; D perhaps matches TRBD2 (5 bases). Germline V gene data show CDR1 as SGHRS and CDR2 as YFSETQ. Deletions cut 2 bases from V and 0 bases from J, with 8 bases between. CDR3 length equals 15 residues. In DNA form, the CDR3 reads TGCGCCAGCAGCTTCTCCGGGACGAACACCGGGGAGCTGTTTTTT. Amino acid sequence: CASSFSGTNTGELFF.

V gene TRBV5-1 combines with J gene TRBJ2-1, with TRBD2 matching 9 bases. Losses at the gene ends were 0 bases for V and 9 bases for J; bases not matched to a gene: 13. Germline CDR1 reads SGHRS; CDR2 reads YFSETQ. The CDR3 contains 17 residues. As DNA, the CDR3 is TGCGCCAGCAGCTTGGCCTATTCGGCGGGAGGGCCGGGTGAGCAGTTCTTC. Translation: CASSLAYSAGGPGEQFF.

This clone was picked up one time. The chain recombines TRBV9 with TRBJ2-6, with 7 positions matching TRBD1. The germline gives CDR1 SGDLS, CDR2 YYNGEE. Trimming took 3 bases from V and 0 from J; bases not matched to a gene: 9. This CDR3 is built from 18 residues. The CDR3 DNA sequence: TGTGCCAGCAGCGGTTCAGGGGGTACCAACTCTGGGGCCAACGTCCTGACTTTC. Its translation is CASSGSGGTNSGANVLTF.

The CDR3 loop is CASSSGDGYTF. The CDR3 DNA reads as TGTGCCAGCAGTTCGGGGGATGGCTACACCTTC. V gene TRBV6-5 combines with J gene TRBJ1-2; D possibly corresponds to TRBD1 (5 bases). The germline gives CDR1 MNHEY, CDR2 SVGAGI. V was cut by 4 bases and J by 6 bases, with 6 bases left in between. There are 11 residues in the CDR3.

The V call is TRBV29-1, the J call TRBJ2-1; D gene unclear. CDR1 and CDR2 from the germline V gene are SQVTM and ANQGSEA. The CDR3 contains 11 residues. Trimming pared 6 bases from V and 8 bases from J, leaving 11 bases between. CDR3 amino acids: CSVLLGYEQFF. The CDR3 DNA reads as TGCAGCGTCCTACTCGGTTATGAGCAGTTCTTC.

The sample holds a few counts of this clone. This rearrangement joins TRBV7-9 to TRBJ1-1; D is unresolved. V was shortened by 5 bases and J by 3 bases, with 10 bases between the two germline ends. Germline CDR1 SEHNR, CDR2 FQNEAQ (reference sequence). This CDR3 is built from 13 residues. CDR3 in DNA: TGTGCCAGCAGCCCCCGGGGAGACACTGAAGCTTTCTTT. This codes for CASSPRGDTEAFF.

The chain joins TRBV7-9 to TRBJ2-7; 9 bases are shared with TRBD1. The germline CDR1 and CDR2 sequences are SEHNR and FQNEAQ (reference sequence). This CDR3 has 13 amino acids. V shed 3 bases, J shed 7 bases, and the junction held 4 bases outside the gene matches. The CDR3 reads CASSFGQGREQYF. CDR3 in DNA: TGTGCCAGCAGCTTCGGACAGGGGAGGGAGCAGTACTTC.

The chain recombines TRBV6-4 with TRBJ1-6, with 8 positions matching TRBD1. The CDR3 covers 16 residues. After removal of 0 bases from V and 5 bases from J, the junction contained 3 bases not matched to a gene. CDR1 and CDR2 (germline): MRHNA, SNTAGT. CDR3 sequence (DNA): TGTGCCAGCAGTGACTCTTACAGGGGGGATAATTCACCCCTCCACTTT. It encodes CASSDSYRGDNSPLHF.

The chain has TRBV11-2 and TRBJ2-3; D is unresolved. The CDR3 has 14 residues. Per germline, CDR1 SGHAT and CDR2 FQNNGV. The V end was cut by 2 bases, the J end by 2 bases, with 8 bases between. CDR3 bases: TGTGCCAGCAGCTTAACTCGATTCACAGATACGCAGTATTTT. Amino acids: CASSLTRFTDTQYF.

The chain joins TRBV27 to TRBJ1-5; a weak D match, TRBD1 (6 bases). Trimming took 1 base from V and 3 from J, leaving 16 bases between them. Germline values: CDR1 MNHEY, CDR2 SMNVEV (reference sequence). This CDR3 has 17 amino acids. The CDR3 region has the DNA TGTGCCAGCAGTTTATTAATGGTGACAGGAAACAATCAGCCCCAGCATTTT. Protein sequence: CASSLLMVTGNNQPQHF.

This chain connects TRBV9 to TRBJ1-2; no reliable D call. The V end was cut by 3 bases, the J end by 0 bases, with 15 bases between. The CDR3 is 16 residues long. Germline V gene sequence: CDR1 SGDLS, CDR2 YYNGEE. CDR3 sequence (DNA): TGTGCCAGCAGCGACAGCGCCTCGGACTCTAACTATGGCTACACCTTC. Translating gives CASSDSASDSNYGYTF.

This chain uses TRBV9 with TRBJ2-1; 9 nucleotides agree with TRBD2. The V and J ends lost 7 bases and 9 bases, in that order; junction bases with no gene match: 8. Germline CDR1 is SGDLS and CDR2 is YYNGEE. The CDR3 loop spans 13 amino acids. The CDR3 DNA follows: TGTGCCAGCGAACCTAGCGGGATGGGTGAGCAGTTCTTC. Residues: CASEPSGMGEQFF. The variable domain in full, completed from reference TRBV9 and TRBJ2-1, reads DSGVTQTPKHLITATGQRVTLRCSPRSGDLSVYWYQQSLDQGLQFLIQYYNGEERAKGNILERFSAQQFPDLHSELNLSSLELGDSALYFCASEPSGMGEQFFGPGTRLTVL.

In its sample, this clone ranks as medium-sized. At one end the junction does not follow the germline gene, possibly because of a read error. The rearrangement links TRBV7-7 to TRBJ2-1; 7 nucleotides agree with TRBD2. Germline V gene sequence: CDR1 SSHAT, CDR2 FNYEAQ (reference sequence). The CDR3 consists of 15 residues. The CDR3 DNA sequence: TGTGCTAGCAGCTTAACAGCGGGAACACATAATGAGCAGTTCTTC. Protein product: CASSLTAGTHNEQFF.

CDR3 in DNA: TGTGCCAGCAGCTTGAACGGGGCCGGGGAAAAACTGTTTTTT. Translated: CASSLNGAGEKLFF. V and J are TRBV7-6 and TRBJ1-4; possibly TRBD1 for D (5 bases). V was pared by 3 bases and J by 8 bases, with 13 bases between. The CDR3 covers 14 residues. Looked up from germline, CDR1 is SGHVS and CDR2 is FNYEAQ.

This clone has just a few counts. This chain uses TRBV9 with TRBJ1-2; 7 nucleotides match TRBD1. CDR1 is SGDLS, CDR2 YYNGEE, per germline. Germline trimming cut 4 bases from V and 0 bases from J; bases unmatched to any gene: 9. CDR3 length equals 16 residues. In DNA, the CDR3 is TGTGCCAGCAGCTCCTCCGGGACAGCCCCTAACTATGGCTACACCTTC. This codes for CASSSSGTAPNYGYTF.